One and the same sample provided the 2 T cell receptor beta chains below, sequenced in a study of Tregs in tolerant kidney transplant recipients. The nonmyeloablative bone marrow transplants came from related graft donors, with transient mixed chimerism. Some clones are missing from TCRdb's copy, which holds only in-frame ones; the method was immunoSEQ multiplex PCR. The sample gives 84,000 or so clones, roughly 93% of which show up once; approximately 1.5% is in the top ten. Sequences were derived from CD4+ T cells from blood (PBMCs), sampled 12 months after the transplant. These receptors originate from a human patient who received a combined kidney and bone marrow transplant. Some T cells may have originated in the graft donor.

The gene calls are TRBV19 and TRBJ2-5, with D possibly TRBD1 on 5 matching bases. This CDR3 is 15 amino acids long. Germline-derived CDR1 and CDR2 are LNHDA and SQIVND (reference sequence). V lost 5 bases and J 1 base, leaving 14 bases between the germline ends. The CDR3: CASSPRQFPQETQYF. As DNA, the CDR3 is TGTGCCAGTAGTCCTCGACAGTTTCCCCAAGAGACCCAGTACTTC.

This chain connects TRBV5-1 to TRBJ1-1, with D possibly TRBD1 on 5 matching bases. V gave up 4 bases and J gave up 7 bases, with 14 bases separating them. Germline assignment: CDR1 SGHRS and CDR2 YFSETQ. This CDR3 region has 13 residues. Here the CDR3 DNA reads TGCGCCAGCAGCCTCCCTGGGGCGGATGAAGCTTTCTTT. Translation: CASSLPGADEAFF.